The rows below give T cell receptor beta chains drawn from one sample of a study of control samples from healthy donors and cancer patients. Method: immunoSEQ multiplex PCR; TCRdb's copy keeps in-frame clones and lacks some. In the table there are tens of thousands of clones, 94% of which are singletons. The sequenced sample consisted of blood. The source is a man aged 30 to 45 in good health. CDR3s include the opening cysteine and the closing phenylalanine or tryptophan. D genes are given only for firm matches. Only part of the rows carry a size: once, few, many, or a class if the clone is expanded.

D gene,V gene,J gene,clone size,CDR3 protein,CDR3 DNA
.,TRBV5-5,TRBJ1-2,.,CASSSWEANYGYTF,TGTGCCAGCAGCTCCTGGGAAGCTAACTATGGCTACACCTTC
TRBD1,TRBV28,TRBJ2-1,few,CASSFLGQDHNEQFF,TGTGCCAGCAGTTTCCTGGGACAGGACCACAATGAGCAGTTCTTC
TRBD2,TRBV2,TRBJ2-1,.,CASRTGGAGGYNEQFF,TGTGCCAGCAGAACCGGGGGAGCGGGGGGGTACAATGAGCAGTTCTTC
TRBD2,TRBV28,TRBJ2-1,.,CASSLGTSNEQFF,TGTGCCAGCAGTTTAGGGACTAGCAATGAGCAGTTCTTC
TRBD1,TRBV10-3,TRBJ2-1,.,CAISDKTGRSTYNEQFF,TGTGCCATCAGTGATAAGACAGGGAGAAGTACCTACAATGAGCAGTTCTTC
TRBD1,TRBV6-5,TRBJ1-2,.,CASRTGTGVPYGYTF,TGTGCCAGCAGAACCGGGACAGGCGTTCCCTATGGCTACACCTTC
.,TRBV24-1,TRBJ1-2,.,CATSESRHSGDGYTF,TGTGCCACCAGTGAGTCCCGACACTCCGGGGATGGCTACACCTTC
TRBD2,TRBV4-3,TRBJ2-1,.,CASSQVTSGGHEQFF,TGCGCCAGCAGCCAGGTCACTAGCGGGGGACATGAGCAGTTCTTC
.,TRBV11-3,TRBJ1-1,once,CASSYTGTEAFF,TGTGCCAGCAGCTACACCGGGACCGAAGCTTTCTTT
.,TRBV27,TRBJ2-2,.,CASSLYPGELFF,TGTGCCAGCAGTTTATACCCCGGGGAGCTGTTTTTT
.,TRBV15,TRBJ1-6,.,CATSTQGTYNSPLHF,TGTGCCACCAGCACTCAGGGTACCTATAATTCACCCCTCCACTTT
TRBD1,TRBV10-3,TRBJ2-3,.,CAISDPQGVTDTQYF,TGTGCCATCAGTGACCCACAGGGGGTGACAGATACGCAGTATTTT
.,TRBV15,TRBJ2-7,once,CATSRDIGIGGFSYEQYF,TGTGCCACCAGCAGAGATATTGGGATTGGGGGGTTCTCCTACGAGCAGTACTTC
.,TRBV9,TRBJ1-5,.,CASSVSGGQGQPQHF,TGTGCCAGCAGCGTATCGGGGGGGCAGGGTCAGCCCCAGCATTTT
.,TRBV7-9,TRBJ1-1,.,CASRTTDGATEAFF,TGTGCCAGCAGAACAACAGATGGGGCCACTGAAGCTTTCTTT
TRBD1,TRBV18,TRBJ2-2,.,CASSPGTGLTGRELFF,TGTGCCAGCTCACCCGGGACAGGGTTGACGGGTCGGGAGCTGTTTTTT
.,TRBV7-8,TRBJ1-5,.,CASSYQAPAGGSNQPQHF,TGTGCCAGCTCCTACCAAGCCCCGGCGGGGGGGAGCAATCAGCCCCAGCATTTT
TRBD2,TRBV7-2,TRBJ2-7,.,CASGSGGGHEQYF,TGTGCCAGTGGCTCGGGGGGGGGCCACGAGCAGTACTTC
.,TRBV6-5,TRBJ2-1,.,CASSYSRGYVQFF,TGTGCCAGCAGTTACTCGCGAGGGTATGTGCAGTTCTTC
.,TRBV5-1,TRBJ2-3,.,CASSPGGITDTQYF,TGCGCCAGCAGCCCTGGTGGGATCACAGATACGCAGTATTTT
.,TRBV10-3,TRBJ2-1,.,CAIRTGNEQFF,TGTGCCATCAGAACCGGGAATGAGCAGTTCTTC
.,TRBV5-4,TRBJ2-4,.,CASSLRTLAKNIQYF,TGTGCCAGCAGCTTGAGGACTTTAGCCAAAAACATTCAGTACTTC
.,TRBV19,TRBJ2-2,once,CASIPDGTNTGELFF,TGTGCCAGTATTCCGGACGGTACGAACACCGGGGAGCTGTTTTTT
TRBD1,TRBV24-1,TRBJ2-7,.,CATSELGTGGTYEQYF,TGTGCCACCAGTGAACTCGGGACAGGGGGGACCTACGAGCAGTACTTC
.,TRBV21-1,TRBJ2-4,.,CASRLPEGGADIQYF,TGTGCCAGCAGACTCCCGGAGGGGGGGGCTGACATTCAGTACTTC
TRBD1,TRBV9,TRBJ1-1,.,CASSVAGDRGRTEAFF,TGTGCCAGCAGCGTAGCTGGTGACAGGGGGCGAACTGAAGCTTTCTTT
TRBD2,TRBV28,TRBJ2-7,.,CASILSGRESYEQYF,TGTGCCAGCATCCTTAGCGGGAGGGAATCCTACGAGCAGTACTTC
.,TRBV7-9,TRBJ2-7,.,CASSFNWLSYEQYF,TGTGCCAGCAGCTTTAATTGGCTATCCTACGAGCAGTACTTC
.,TRBV6-1,TRBJ2-7,.,CASSDGSSYEQYF,TGTGCCAGCAGTGACGGCAGCTCCTACGAGCAGTACTTC
TRBD2,TRBV12-3/TRBV12-4,TRBJ2-3,once,CASSLSSGNTQYF,TGTGCCAGCAGTTTGTCCAGCGGGAATACGCAGTATTTT
.,TRBV19,TRBJ1-1,.,CATLPLAGFDTEAFF,TGTGCCACACTTCCCCTGGCAGGTTTTGACACTGAAGCTTTCTTT
.,TRBV7-2,TRBJ1-5,once,CASSSDRSNQPQHF,TGTGCCAGCAGCTCGGACAGAAGCAATCAGCCCCAGCATTTT
.,TRBV12-3/TRBV12-4,TRBJ2-3,.,CASEGEADTQYF,TGTGCCAGCGAGGGAGAGGCGGATACGCAGTATTTT
.,TRBV5-4,TRBJ1-2,.,CASSLASGVRSYTF,TGTGCCAGCAGCTTGGCATCAGGGGTTCGAAGCTACACCTTC
.,TRBV5-1,TRBJ1-2,.,CASRSDNYGYTF,TGCGCCAGCAGGTCCGATAACTATGGCTACACCTTC
TRBD1,TRBV19,TRBJ1-2,once,CASHDRGYNYGYTF,TGTGCCAGCCACGACAGGGGCTATAACTATGGCTACACCTTC
.,TRBV6-1,TRBJ1-3,.,CASSEAGISGNTIYF,TGTGCCAGCAGTGAAGCTGGAATTTCTGGAAACACCATATATTTT
TRBD1,TRBV30,TRBJ1-6,.,CAWSRRTGGSYNSPLHF,TGTGCCTGGAGTCGTCGGACAGGGGGCTCCTATAATTCACCCCTCCACTTT
.,TRBV4-2,TRBJ1-2,.,CASSQDARQAILYGYTF,TGTGCCAGCAGCCAAGATGCTAGGCAGGCCATTCTCTATGGCTACACCTTC
.,TRBV24-1,TRBJ2-7,.,CATSGIRDKLHEQYF,TGTGCCACCAGTGGGATCCGGGACAAACTCCACGAGCAGTACTTC
TRBD2,TRBV5-6,TRBJ2-3,.,CASTRSSGGTDTQYF,TGTGCCAGCACCCGTTCTAGCGGGGGCACAGATACGCAGTATTTT
TRBD2,TRBV9,TRBJ2-4,few,CASSATSGRTNIQYF,TGTGCCAGCAGCGCGACTAGCGGGAGAACTAACATTCAGTACTTC
.,TRBV28,TRBJ2-7,.,CASSLMQGPYEQYF,TGTGCCAGCAGTTTAATGCAGGGACCCTACGAGCAGTACTTC
.,TRBV5-6,TRBJ2-1,.,CASSPGGEQFF,TGTGCCAGCAGCCCCGGCGGTGAGCAGTTCTTC
TRBD1,TRBV19,TRBJ1-1,.,CASSSRQGPNTEAFF,TGTGCCAGTAGTTCCCGACAGGGACCGAACACTGAAGCTTTCTTT
.,TRBV30,TRBJ2-7,.,CAWTIGGGAYEQYF,TGTGCCTGGACCATCGGCGGGGGCGCCTACGAGCAGTACTTC
.,TRBV30,TRBJ2-7,.,CAWSVQGAEQYF,TGTGCCTGGAGTGTACAAGGGGCAGAGCAGTACTTC
.,TRBV4-3,TRBJ2-1,.,CASSQDRRTGNEQFF,TGCGCCAGCAGCCAAGATCGCCGGACGGGGAATGAGCAGTTCTTC
.,TRBV25-1,TRBJ2-7,.,CASSALGGVTYEQYF,TGTGCCAGCAGTGCCCTTGGGGGCGTGACCTACGAGCAGTACTTC
.,TRBV4-1,TRBJ1-2,.,CASSQAVNRVTPYGYTF,TGCGCCAGCAGCCAAGCTGTCAACAGGGTAACCCCCTATGGCTACACCTTC